This TCR beta chain was documented in a study of blood T cell repertoires in COVID-19. V was pared by 4 bases and J by 0 bases, with 6 bases of the junction left unmatched. The CDR3 runs 17 residues. The germline CDR1 and CDR2 sequences are SGHNT and YYREEE (reference sequence). The table came from immunoSEQ multiplex PCR; TCRdb's copy has only in-frame clones and leaves some out. This sample has 380,000 or so clones; around 87% occur once, and the top ten carry approximately 1.2%. This TCR came from a man aged 25-45 years who had recovered from COVID-19. The material sequenced was PBMCs or T cells enriched from blood (not recorded which). The V gene is TRBV5-4, the J gene TRBJ2-5; 13 bases are shared with TRBD2. DNA of the CDR3: TGTGCCAGCAGCCGCCGACTAGCGGGGGGCCACCAAGAGACCCAGTACTTC. It yields the protein CASSRRLAGGHQETQYF.